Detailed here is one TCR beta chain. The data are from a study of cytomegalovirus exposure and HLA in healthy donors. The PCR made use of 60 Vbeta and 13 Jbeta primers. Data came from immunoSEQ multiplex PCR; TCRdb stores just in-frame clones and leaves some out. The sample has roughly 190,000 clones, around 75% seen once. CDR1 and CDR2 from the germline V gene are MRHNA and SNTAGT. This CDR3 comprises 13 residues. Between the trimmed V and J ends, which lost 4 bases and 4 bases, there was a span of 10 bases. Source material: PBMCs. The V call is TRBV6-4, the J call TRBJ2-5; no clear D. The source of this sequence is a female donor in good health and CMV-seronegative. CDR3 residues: CASSAERGETQYF. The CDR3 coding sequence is TGTGCCAGCAGTGCTGAGAGAGGAGAGACCCAGTACTTC.